The 20 T cell receptor beta chains reported below all come from one sample, sequenced in a study of blood T cell repertoires in COVID-19. The assay was immunoSEQ multiplex PCR, and TCRdb's table has in-frame clones only and misses some. The data contain 200,000 to 250,000 clones, 86% of them singletons. The specimen was PBMCs or T cells enriched from blood (not recorded which). All receptors derive from a woman aged 45 to 65 in a cohort exposed to, infected with or recovered from COVID-19 (not recorded which).

The rearrangement uses TRBV6-5 and TRBJ2-4, with 11 bases fitting TRBD2. Trimming took 7 bases from V and 6 from J; bases not matched to a gene: 8. This CDR3 comprises 15 residues. Germline V gene sequence: CDR1 MNHEY, CDR2 SVGAGI. The DNA for the CDR3 is TGTGCCAGCACCACATCCGGGACTAGCGGAAACATTCAGTACTTC. Its translation is CASTTSGTSGNIQYF.

This clone appeared once. The V gene is TRBV4-1, the J gene TRBJ2-2; 8 nucleotides match TRBD2. The CDR3 has 17 amino acids. The germline CDR1 and CDR2 sequences are MGHRA and YSYEKL. V lost 1 base, J lost 2 bases, and 6 bases stayed unmatched. The CDR3 here is CASSQASAGANTGELFF. The CDR3 coding sequence is TGCGCCAGCAGCCAAGCTTCAGCGGGGGCCAACACCGGGGAGCTGTTTTTT.

The rearrangement joins TRBV29-1 to TRBJ2-5; no reliable D call. This CDR3 contains 10 residues. Per the germline V gene, CDR1 is SQVTM and CDR2 is ANQGSEA. Trimming stripped 2 bases from V and 9 bases from J, with 7 bases between. As DNA, the CDR3 is TGCAGCGTTGAAAATCCGGCCCAGTACTTC. Amino acids: CSVENPAQYF.

Note on this clone: Other DNA sequences of this sample code for an identical CDR3. This chain links TRBV5-1 with TRBJ2-7; D call uncertain. V dropped 5 bases and J dropped 2 bases, with 17 bases sitting between them. Germline assignment: CDR1 SGHRS and CDR2 YFSETQ. CDR3 size: 15 residues. The CDR3 loop reads CASRSGPSSTYEQYF. Written as DNA, the CDR3 is TGCGCCAGCAGGAGTGGGCCCTCATCGACCTACGAGCAGTACTTC. The full variable domain, rest sourced from reference TRBV5-1 and TRBJ2-7, is KAGVTQTPRYLIKTRGQQVTLSCSPISGHRSVSWYQQTPGQGLQFLFEYFSETQRNKGNFPGRFSGRQFSNSRSEMNVSTLELGDSALYLCASRSGPSSTYEQYFGPGTRLTVT.

The chain carries TRBV7-6 and TRBJ2-7; D might be TRBD1 (6 bases). Trimming removed 5 bases from V and 0 bases from J, with 20 bases in between. Germline values: CDR1 SGHVS, CDR2 FNYEAQ. The CDR3 sequence is 17 residues long. The CDR3 DNA follows: TGTGCCAGCAGCCCCCTCTCCGGGACACTAAGCTCCTACGAGCAGTACTTC. This translates into CASSPLSGTLSSYEQYF.

The rearrangement joins TRBV6-5 to TRBJ1-4, with TRBD1 identical over 8 bases. This CDR3 comprises 13 residues. The junction had 5 bases not matched to a gene; V was cut back by 6 bases and J by 8 bases. The germline V gene has CDR1 MNHEY and CDR2 SVGAGI. The CDR3 DNA is TGTGCCAGCAGCCTCGACAGGGGAGAAAAACTGTTTTTT. This codes for CASSLDRGEKLFF.

This clone appeared a few times. This sequence joins TRBV25-1 and TRBJ1-5; 9 bases map to TRBD1. The germline CDR1 and CDR2 sequences are MGHDK and SYGVNS. This CDR3 is 15 amino acids long. Unmatched junction bases numbered 4, after V lost 3 bases and J lost 4 bases. This CDR3 reads CASSDSTGGNQPQHF. The CDR3 DNA reads TGTGCCAGCAGTGACTCGACAGGGGGGAATCAGCCCCAGCATTTT.

This rearrangement joins TRBV4-2 to TRBJ2-2; tentative D call: TRBD2 (6 bases). The CDR3 loop spans 16 amino acids. Germline-derived CDR1 and CDR2 are LGHNA and YNFKEQ. V shed 0 bases and J shed 7 bases, with 15 bases lying between them. The CDR3 loop reads CASSQEGGGENGELFF. CDR3 nucleotides: TGTGCCAGCAGCCAAGAAGGTGGCGGGGAAAACGGGGAGCTGTTTTTT.

This chain connects TRBV10-2 to TRBJ2-2; the match to TRBD2 covers 11 bases. This CDR3 region has 15 residues. Per the germline V gene, CDR1 is WSHSY and CDR2 is SAAADI. Trimming removed 6 bases from V and 7 bases from J; junction bases left unmatched: 7. Here the CDR3 reads CASRLAGGPIGELFF. In DNA form, the CDR3 reads TGCGCCAGCAGATTAGCGGGGGGGCCGATCGGGGAGCTGTTTTTT.

This chain links TRBV2 with TRBJ2-5; TRBD1 agrees at 9 bases. With V trimmed by 6 bases and J by 3 bases, 5 bases remained unmatched. The CDR3 is 14 residues long. Germline CDR1 reads SNHLY; CDR2 reads FYNNEI. The CDR3 here is CASSRDREKETQYF. As DNA, the CDR3 is TGTGCCAGCAGCCGGGACAGGGAAAAAGAGACCCAGTACTTC.

V usage is TRBV18 and J usage is TRBJ2-1; D ambiguous. Germline V CDR1 and CDR2: KGHSH, LQKENI. V was trimmed by 2 bases and J by 3 bases, leaving 8 bases between them. The CDR3 runs 14 residues. In DNA, the CDR3 is TGTGCCAGCTCACCAGGTGCGAGCTACAATGAGCAGTTCTTC. Encoded protein: CASSPGASYNEQFF.

In this sample, this clone turned up once. The chain joins TRBV5-4 to TRBJ1-2, with D unclear. Germline V gene sequence: CDR1 SGHNT, CDR2 YYREEE (reference sequence). CDR3 size: 18 residues. Between the trimmed V and J ends, which lost 0 bases and 2 bases, there was a span of 20 bases. The CDR3 here is CASSLAVSRIAVNYGYTF. The CDR3 nucleotides are TGTGCCAGCAGCTTGGCCGTGTCTCGAATTGCAGTAAACTATGGCTACACCTTC. Supplemented by reference TRBV5-4 and TRBJ1-2, the full variable domain reads ETGVTQSPTHLIKTRGQQVTLRCSSQSGHNTVSWYQQALGQGPQFIFQYYREEENGRGNFPPRFSGLQFPNYSSELNVNALELDDSALYLCASSLAVSRIAVNYGYTFGSGTRLTVV.

The rearrangement uses TRBV9 and TRBJ2-3, with 12 nucleotides matching TRBD2. Germline assignment: CDR1 SGDLS and CDR2 YYNGEE. Unmatched junction bases numbered 4, after V lost 4 bases and J lost 4 bases. This CDR3 spans 15 amino acids. The CDR3 region is CASSTGTSGPDTQYF. CDR3 in DNA: TGTGCCAGCAGCACCGGGACTAGCGGGCCAGATACGCAGTATTTT. Complete variable domain (other parts from reference TRBV9 and TRBJ2-3): DSGVTQTPKHLITATGQRVTLRCSPRSGDLSVYWYQQSLDQGLQFLIQYYNGEERAKGNILERFSAQQFPDLHSELNLSSLELGDSALYFCASSTGTSGPDTQYFGPGTRLTVL.

A few counts support this clone. The rearrangement joins TRBV15 to TRBJ1-2, with a weak D call TRBD1 (6 bases). With 6 bases removed from V and 3 bases from J, the gap between germline ends came to 17 bases. This CDR3 has 15 residues. CDR1 and CDR2 (germline): LNHNV, YYDKDF (reference sequence). In nucleotides, the CDR3 is TGTGCCACCAGAACCGACAGGTTAAGGGACTATGGCTACACCTTC. Protein sequence: CATRTDRLRDYGYTF.

The V and J genes are TRBV9 and TRBJ1-6; 8 bases line up with TRBD1. CDR1 and CDR2 from the germline V gene are SGDLS and YYNGEE. The length of the CDR3 is 23 residues. V lost 6 bases to trimming and J lost 0 bases; unmatched junction nucleotides: 26. In DNA form, the CDR3 reads TGTGCCAGCACCCCTCGCGGGGACCCCGTGACAGGGGCAGACATCTCCTATAATTCACCCCTCCACTTT. Its translation: CASTPRGDPVTGADISYNSPLHF.

V and J are TRBV6-1 and TRBJ1-5; no firm D call. Germline-derived CDR1 and CDR2 are MNHNS and SASEGT. The CDR3 has 14 residues. With 3 bases removed from V and 5 bases from J, the gap between germline ends came to 11 bases. CDR3 sequence: CASSDGAGYQPQHF. CDR3 coding DNA: TGTGCCAGCAGTGACGGAGCGGGTTATCAGCCCCAGCATTTT.

This CDR3 reads CASSQDFVAVISYEQYF. The CDR3 DNA reads TGCGCCAGCAGCCAAGATTTTGTAGCGGTGATTTCCTACGAGCAGTACTTC. The chain links TRBV4-1 to TRBJ2-7; D may be TRBD2 (6 bases). This CDR3 is 17 amino acids long. V shed 0 bases and J shed 1 base, with 16 bases lying between them. The germline V gene has CDR1 MGHRA and CDR2 YSYEKL.

The J gene is TRBJ2-7, the V gene TRBV19, with D possibly being TRBD1 (6 bases). CDR3 length: 15 residues. Trimming left V 5 bases short and J 0 bases short, with 14 bases between. From germline, CDR1 is LNHDA and CDR2 SQIVND (reference sequence). Here the CDR3 reads CASSGRDTRSYEQYF. In nucleotides, the CDR3 is TGTGCCAGTAGTGGCCGGGACACCCGCTCCTACGAGCAGTACTTC.

The chain carries TRBV5-4 and TRBJ1-1; the D is unclear. Trimming removed 4 bases at V and 1 base at J, with 11 bases between. Per the germline V gene, CDR1 is SGHNT and CDR2 is YYREEE (reference sequence). The CDR3 sequence is 14 residues long. CDR3 in DNA: TGTGCCAGCAGCGAGAGGCGTCAGAACACTGAAGCTTTCTTT. Its translation: CASSERRQNTEAFF.

V and J are TRBV9 and TRBJ2-1, with 9 bases identical to TRBD2. Germline-derived CDR1 and CDR2 are SGDLS and YYNGEE. V shed 0 bases and J 4 bases; nucleotides not matched to a gene: 2. The CDR3 has 15 residues. The CDR3 protein is CASSVGLAGYNEQFF. The CDR3 DNA is TGTGCCAGCAGCGTAGGTCTAGCGGGGTACAATGAGCAGTTCTTC. The variable domain in full, with the rest retrieved from reference TRBV9 and TRBJ2-1, is DSGVTQTPKHLITATGQRVTLRCSPRSGDLSVYWYQQSLDQGLQFLIQYYNGEERAKGNILERFSAQQFPDLHSELNLSSLELGDSALYFCASSVGLAGYNEQFFGPGTRLTVL.